Here is one TCR beta chain with its context. Its cognate antigen has yet to be identified. Per-base quality was not reported, and no clone a single base away is much larger than it. The time point label of this sample denotes: cycle 2 day 1 (C2D1) of nivolumab. Relapse after autologous stem cell transplantation had occurred in all trial patients, and cohorts A, B and C were distinguished by prior brentuximab vedotin exposure. The trial cohort was composed of approximately 60 patients with relapsed/refractory classical Hodgkin lymphoma, for whom complete response, partial response or progressive disease was recorded as best overall response. Trial patients were treated with single-agent nivolumab in the multi-cohort phase II CheckMate 205 trial. An independent review committee assessed best overall response using the 2007 International Working Group response criteria. PBMCs from the trial were collected at three points: immediately before nivolumab initiation (C1D1), and during therapy at cycle 2 day 1 and cycle 4 day 1. Peripheral blood was collected in 8 mL Vacutainer Cell Preparation Tubes, from which PBMCs were isolated by centrifugation and then cryopreserved.

The sample comes from a study of PD-1 blockade in classical Hodgkin lymphoma (TCRdb year 2020). Context from the whole study: Nivolumab dosing was 3 mg/kg intravenously every 2 weeks, continuing until either disease progression or unacceptable toxicity. To define a peripheral blood immune signature of response to PD-1 blockade in classical Hodgkin lymphoma, the study combined TCR beta sequencing with CyTOF. Summary of the overall study and its limitations: Diversity was lower in patients who began nivolumab less than 1 year after ASCT, so these patients were left out of later analyses to avoid confounding by immune reconstitution. CD4+ but not CD8+ TCR diversity rose significantly by C4D1 (p=0.0027 vs p=0.16), most apparent in complete responders (p=0.02). Trial patients with a complete response had baseline diversity similar to that of newly diagnosed patients, while partial responders and progressors had significantly lower diversity. The study was restricted to a single clinical trial cohort, and the causes of repertoire differences, possibly disease activity or prior therapy, were left undefined. Newly diagnosed patients were reported to have lower baseline TCR diversity than healthy donors, and relapsed/refractory patients were reported to have lower baseline TCR diversity still.

The Qiagen DNeasy kit was used to extract genomic DNA both from unsorted PBMCs and from the negatively selected CD4+ and CD8+ fractions. TCR beta CDR3 regions were amplified by immunoSEQ multiplex PCR using primers annealing to V and J segments. A synthetic immune receptor repertoire was used to minimize amplification bias, and any remaining bias was removed computationally after sequencing. Per the source publication's procedure: Repertoire diversity was quantified as the Shannon entropy index using custom Python scripts. Unsorted, CD4+ and CD8+ repertoires were analyzed separately, except for combined analyses in which CD4+ and CD8+ sequences were merged in silico. Clonal expansion was defined as a frequency increase of at least 2-fold after treatment compared with C1D1, and clones undetected at baseline were assigned a pseudocount of 0.5. Clones with 0 or 1 copy at C1D1 were classified as singleton clones, and clones with 2 or more copies were classified as non-singleton clones. Clones expanded in unsorted samples were labelled as CD4+, CD8+ or unknown by matching protein sequences in sorted samples from the same patient. Wilcoxon tests on paired samples were used to test diversity changes from C1D1 to C4D1. The source is immuneACCESS, and TCRdb retained only in-frame sequences with V and J called. Part of the clones is not carried over; for the studies checked, unresolved V genes explain less than half of this, and the remainder is unexplained. V, J and clone size reflect that table, while D and trimming were determined from the DNA. This sample is represented by approximately 99,000 clones; roughly 79% of them were singletons. Together, the top ten hold under 20% of the sample.

The sample in question was peripheral blood mononuclear cells (PBMCs), obtained before the second cycle of nivolumab. This TCR derives from a human donor with classical Hodgkin lymphoma.

Here the CDR3 is given as CASSSRQGRLTGELFF. At the DNA level, the sequence is TGTGCCAGCAGCTCCCGACAGGGTAGACTCACCGGGGAGCTGTTTTTT. Recombination joined TRBV5-5 with TRBJ2-2; 7 nucleotides in the junction match TRBD1. The germline V gene (reference sequence) supplies CDR1 SGHKS and CDR2 YYEKEE. V has 3 bases trimmed and J has 4 bases trimmed; junction bases matching no gene number 9. From cysteine to phenylalanine, the CDR3 is 16 amino acids long. The only DNA kept is the CDR3, 48 bases in frame from the first base.